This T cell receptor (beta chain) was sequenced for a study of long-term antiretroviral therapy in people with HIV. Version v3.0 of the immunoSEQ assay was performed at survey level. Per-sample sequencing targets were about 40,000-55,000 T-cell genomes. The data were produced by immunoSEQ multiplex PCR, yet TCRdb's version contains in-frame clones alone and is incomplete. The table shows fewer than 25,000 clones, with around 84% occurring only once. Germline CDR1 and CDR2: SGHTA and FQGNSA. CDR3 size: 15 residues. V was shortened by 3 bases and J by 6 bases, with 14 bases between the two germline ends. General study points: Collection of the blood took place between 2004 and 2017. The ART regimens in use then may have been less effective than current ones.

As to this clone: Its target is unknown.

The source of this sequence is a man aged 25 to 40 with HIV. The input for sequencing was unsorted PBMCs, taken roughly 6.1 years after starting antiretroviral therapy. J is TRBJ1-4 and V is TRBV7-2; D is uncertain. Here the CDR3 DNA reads TGTGCCAGCAGCTTGGTACTGAGCTGGGATGAAAAACTGTTTTTT. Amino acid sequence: CASSLVLSWDEKLFF.